The next 17 T cell receptor beta chains were all read from a single sample in a study of blood T cell repertoires in COVID-19. Clones were sequenced by immunoSEQ multiplex PCR, and TCRdb holds only the in-frame ones, with some missing. The sample carries about 200,000 clones, around 80% recorded once. The specimen sequenced was peripheral blood. The receptors derive from a human donor in a cohort sampled during active COVID-19.

This chain connects TRBV12-3 or TRBV12-4 to TRBJ2-1, with 8 bases aligning to TRBD2. The V segment lost 7 bases and the J segment 15 bases; nucleotides outside the gene matches: 11. The CDR3 is made up of 12 amino acids. The CDR3 spells CASTPGGLPGFF. The CDR3 DNA reads as TGTGCCAGCACTCCGGGGGGGTTACCGGGGTTCTTC.

This clone was observed once. V is TRBV6-5 and J is TRBJ1-1; 9 nucleotides align to TRBD1. The CDR3 has 14 residues. V dropped 7 bases and J dropped 0; count of bases not matched to a gene: 3. The germline CDR1 and CDR2 sequences are MNHEY and SVGAGI. The CDR3 loop reads CASKQGALNTEAFF. CDR3 bases: TGTGCCAGCAAACAGGGGGCGTTGAACACTGAAGCTTTCTTT.

This clone was observed a single time. CDR3 region: CASSPPLTGGFGYTF. The CDR3 bases are TGTGCCAGCTCACCACCACTGACAGGGGGCTTTGGCTACACCTTC. The chain employs TRBV18 and TRBJ1-2; 10 nucleotides line up with TRBD1. Germline V gene data show CDR1 as KGHSH and CDR2 as LQKENI. The V gene end was trimmed by 0 bases and the J gene end by 7 bases; junction bases not matched to a gene: 5. The CDR3 is made up of 15 amino acids.

This clone was found once. The rearrangement links TRBV3-1 (or the pseudogene TRBV3-2) to TRBJ2-7; TRBD1 might be the D (5 bases). This CDR3 region has 14 residues. The ends were cut back, 0 bases at V and 2 bases at J, with 8 bases in the middle. Germline V gene lookup returns CDR1 LGHDT and CDR2 YNNKEL (reference sequence). CDR3 amino acids: CASSQDLTAYEQYF. In nucleotides, the CDR3 is TGTGCCAGCAGCCAAGATTTGACAGCCTACGAGCAGTACTTC.

The chain couples TRBV6-4 to TRBJ2-3; the D gene is possibly TRBD2 (6 bases). The CDR3 covers 14 residues. Trimming took off 4 bases at V and 6 bases at J, with 14 bases between the two ends. Germline V gene data show CDR1 as MRHNA and CDR2 as SNTAGT. CDR3 in DNA: TGTGCCAGCAGTGGAAACGGGAGAGGCGATACGCAGTATTTT. This translates into CASSGNGRGDTQYF.

J is TRBJ2-5 and V is TRBV12-3 or TRBV12-4; D ambiguous. The CDR3 runs 12 residues. Trimming pared 5 bases from V and 1 base from J, leaving 5 bases between. The CDR3 DNA reads TGTGCCAGCAGTAGACTCCAAGAGACCCAGTACTTC. Translating it yields CASSRLQETQYF.

This clone was seen just once. The genes are TRBV7-6 and TRBJ1-1; D is uncertain. CDR1 is SGHVS and CDR2 is FNYEAQ in the germline V gene. V was clipped by 0 bases and J by 0 bases, with 8 bases between them. This CDR3 has 15 amino acids. The CDR3 loop is CASSLAPGMNTEAFF. The CDR3 nucleotides read TGTGCCAGCAGCTTAGCGCCAGGAATGAACACTGAAGCTTTCTTT.

The V and J genes are TRBV6-5 and TRBJ1-2; 9 bases are a match to TRBD1. The germline CDR1 and CDR2 sequences are MNHEY and SVGAGI. The CDR3 loop spans 14 amino acids. The J segment lost 7 bases and the V segment lost 6 bases, leaving 9 bases of the junction unmatched. CDR3 in DNA: TGTGCCAGCAGAGCGGGACAGGGAGACAGTGGCTACACCTTC. Translated, it gives CASRAGQGDSGYTF.

In its sample, this clone was seen once. The rearrangement joins TRBV7-2 to TRBJ2-7; 8 nucleotides agree with TRBD2. From germline, CDR1 is SGHTA and CDR2 FQGNSA. V dropped 5 bases and J dropped 3; count of bases not matched to a gene: 12. This CDR3 contains 16 residues. DNA of the CDR3: TGTGCCAGCAGCCTAAGGCGTCGACGGGAGGGCTACGAGCAGTACTTC. Amino acid sequence: CASSLRRRREGYEQYF.

The rearrangement joins TRBV18 to TRBJ2-7, with 10 positions matching TRBD1. Germline CDR1 and CDR2: KGHSH and LQKENI. The CDR3 spans 17 residues. V lost 2 bases to trimming and J lost 7 bases; unmatched junction nucleotides: 14. The CDR3 DNA follows: TGTGCCAGCTCACCATCGCCGGGACAGGGGCGACAAGTGGAGCAGTACTTC. Translation gives CASSPSPGQGRQVEQYF.

V usage is TRBV7-8 and J usage is TRBJ2-4; D call uncertain. Germline loops: CDR1 SGHVS, CDR2 FQNEAQ. CDR3 length: 14 amino acids. Trimming removed 5 bases from V and 7 bases from J, with 15 bases in between. DNA for the CDR3: TGTGCCAGCAGCCTCGGTCTCCACCTCAACATTCAGTACTTC. Translated: CASSLGLHLNIQYF.

The CDR3 spells CASTPGQGSYNEQFF. The DNA of the CDR3 is TGTGCCAGCACACCGGGACAGGGGTCCTACAATGAGCAGTTCTTC. This chain joins TRBV28 and TRBJ2-1; 10 bases fit TRBD1. Germline values: CDR1 MDHEN, CDR2 SYDVKM. Losses at the gene ends were 7 bases for V and 1 base for J; bases not matched to a gene: 4. CDR3 length: 15 residues. The full variable domain, in which reference TRBV28 and TRBJ2-1 provide the parts outside the CDR3, is DVKVTQSSRYLVKRTGEKVFLECVQDMDHENMFWYRQDPGLGLRLIYFSYDVKMKEKGDIPEGYSVSREKKERFSLILESASTNQTSMYLCASTPGQGSYNEQFFGPGTRLTVL.

V and J are TRBV11-2 and TRBJ2-5; 9 positions agree with TRBD2. This CDR3 spans 16 amino acids. CDR1 and CDR2 from the germline V gene are SGHAT and FQNNGV. The V gene end was trimmed by 6 bases and the J gene end by 3 bases; junction bases not matched to a gene: 11. The CDR3 bases are TGTGCCAGCAGTGCCCCTGGGATAGCGGGGGAAGAGACCCAGTACTTC. Protein product: CASSAPGIAGEETQYF.

This rearrangement joins TRBV4-1 to TRBJ2-7; D might be TRBD1 (5 bases). V was shortened by 1 base and J by 2 bases, with 6 bases between the two germline ends. Germline V CDR1 and CDR2: MGHRA, YSYEKL. This CDR3 has 13 amino acids. In nucleotides, the CDR3 is TGCGCCAGCAGCCAAGCACAGGCCTACGAGCAGTACTTC. Its translation is CASSQAQAYEQYF.

This clone was counted a few times. The V call is TRBV6-5, the J call TRBJ2-2, with D possibly being TRBD1 (6 bases). Trimming cost V 5 bases and J 0 bases, with 10 bases left between them. The CDR3 is made up of 15 amino acids. Per the germline V gene, CDR1 is MNHEY and CDR2 is SVGAGI. DNA of the CDR3: TGTGCCAGCAGTCGACAGGCAGCGAACACCGGGGAGCTGTTTTTT. It codes for CASSRQAANTGELFF.

This clone was observed many times. The gene calls are TRBV28 and TRBJ2-7, with 9 bases matching TRBD1. The CDR3 loop spans 14 amino acids. Germline V gene data show CDR1 as MDHEN and CDR2 as SYDVKM. The V and J ends lost 4 bases and 3 bases, in that order; junction bases with no gene match: 4. In nucleotides, the CDR3 is TGTGCCAGCAGTTCGGGACAGGGAAGCTACGAGCAGTACTTC. This gives the protein CASSSGQGSYEQYF.

The V call is TRBV6-5, the J call TRBJ1-1; D gene ambiguous. CDR1 is MNHEY and CDR2 is SVGAGI in the germline V gene. The length of the CDR3 is 15 residues. The germline V and J ends were trimmed by 0 bases and 4 bases, with 12 bases remaining between them. CDR3 coding DNA: TGTGCCAGCAGTTACTCTTACGGGGAGGGCACTGAAGCTTTCTTT. Translated: CASSYSYGEGTEAFF.